Listed here are 22 T cell receptor beta chains from one sample, sequenced in a study of CD8 T cells in ankylosing spondylitis. TCRdb re-called the 5' RACE reads through MiXCR, storing one row per CDR3 protein. The sample consists of 350,000 or so distinct CDR3 sequences, roughly 14% of them appearing once. Sample: blood, either unsorted or a sorted T cell fraction (not recorded which). These receptors all come from a male donor with ankylosing spondylitis or in good health (not recorded which).

This clonotype was observed a handful of times. This chain links TRBV12-3 or TRBV12-4 with TRBJ2-2; 9 bases agree with TRBD2. V was clipped by 3 bases and J by 7 bases; unmatched bases: 6. The CDR3 totals 15 residues. CDR3 residues: CASSFLSGGHGELFF. CDR3 in DNA: TGTGCCAGCAGTTTCTTAAGCGGGGGGCACGGGGAGCTGTTTTTT.

This clonotype was counted a few times. The chain links TRBV6-5 to TRBJ2-7; perhaps TRBD2 as D (5 bases). Germline V gene lookup returns CDR1 MNHEY and CDR2 SVGAGI. V gave up 0 bases and J gave up 5 bases, with 8 bases separating them. The CDR3 spans 13 residues. For the CDR3, the DNA is TGTGCCAGCAGTTACTCGAGGGTGGACGAGCAGTACTTC. Its translation is CASSYSRVDEQYF.

This chain joins TRBV9 and TRBJ2-5; 10 nucleotides line up with TRBD2. Trimming removed 4 bases from V and 4 bases from J; junction bases left unmatched: 7. This CDR3 has 15 amino acids. Germline V gene data show CDR1 as SGDLS and CDR2 as YYNGEE. Here the CDR3 reads CASSIKREGAETQYF. The CDR3, as DNA: TGTGCCAGCAGCATCAAGCGGGAGGGAGCAGAGACCCAGTACTTC.

In its sample, this clonotype was seen a few times. The V gene is TRBV4-1, the J gene TRBJ2-1; D remains unclear. Germline V gene data show CDR1 as MGHRA and CDR2 as YSYEKL. V lost 1 base and J 5 bases, leaving 18 bases between the germline ends. The CDR3 covers 17 residues. CDR3 DNA sequence: TGCGCCAGCAGCCAAGTCGGGCGGAGACTGGCCGACAATGAGCAGTTCTTC. This sequence encodes CASSQVGRRLADNEQFF.

The chain links TRBV7-2 to TRBJ1-5; D not certain. Trimming stripped 1 base from V and 7 bases from J, with 14 bases between. CDR3 length: 15 amino acids. Germline CDR1 reads SGHTA; CDR2 reads FQGNSA. For the CDR3, the DNA is TGTGCCAGCAGCTTAGGTATGGCAGAACGCCAGCCCCAGCATTTT. Translating it yields CASSLGMAERQPQHF. Full variable domain (remainder filled in from reference TRBV7-2 and TRBJ1-5): GAGVSQSPSNKVTEKGKDVELRCDPISGHTALYWYRQSLGQGLEFLIYFQGNSAPDKSGLPSDRFSAERTGGSVSTLTIQRTQQEDSAVYLCASSLGMAERQPQHFGDGTRLSIL.

This clonotype was seen only a few times. The J gene is TRBJ1-1, the V gene TRBV5-5, with 8 nucleotides matching TRBD1. Germline V lookup: CDR1 SGHKS, CDR2 YYEKEE (reference sequence). CDR3 length: 16 amino acids. The V and J ends lost 0 bases and 5 bases, in that order; junction bases with no gene match: 9. The CDR3, as DNA: TGTGCCAGCAGCTTGGTCCCGGGACAGGATTTTACTGAAGCTTTCTTT. Amino acid sequence: CASSLVPGQDFTEAFF. Looking up the rest from reference TRBV5-5 and TRBJ1-1 gives the full variable domain: DAGVTQSPTHLIKTRGQQVTLRCSPISGHKSVSWYQQVLGQGPQFIFQYYEKEERGRGNFPDRFSARQFPNYSSELNVNALLLGDSALYLCASSLVPGQDFTEAFFGQGTRLTVV.

The chain couples TRBV3-1 to TRBJ2-3; TRBD2 matches 9 bases. The CDR3 sequence is 16 residues long. Trimming cost V 0 bases and J 9 bases; bases outside gene matches: 10. Per germline, CDR1 LGHDT and CDR2 YNNKEL (reference sequence). The CDR3 reads CASSQDWSGGRRTQYF. Written as DNA, the CDR3 is TGTGCCAGCAGCCAAGACTGGAGCGGGGGGCGGAGGACGCAGTATTTT.

This clonotype showed up just a few times. V usage is TRBV12-3 or TRBV12-4 and J usage is TRBJ2-2; 9 nucleotides agree with TRBD2. The CDR3 runs to 16 residues. Losses at the gene ends were 2 bases for V and 4 bases for J; bases not matched to a gene: 5. The CDR3 sequence: CASSLSPAGGTGELFF. The CDR3 DNA reads as TGTGCCAGCAGTTTAAGTCCAGCGGGAGGCACCGGGGAGCTGTTTTTT.

V usage is TRBV6-1 and J usage is TRBJ1-6; perhaps TRBD1 as D (6 bases). From germline, CDR1 is MNHNS and CDR2 SASEGT. V shed 5 bases and J shed 7 bases, with 15 bases lying between them. The CDR3 consists of 15 residues. The CDR3 region is CASSPQGTGNSPLHF. Written as DNA, the CDR3 is TGTGCCAGCAGTCCCCAGGGGACGGGAAATTCACCCCTCCACTTT.

This clonotype was counted at least ten times. This chain connects TRBV12-3 or TRBV12-4 to TRBJ1-3; D is unclear. This CDR3 spans 14 amino acids. V was clipped by 2 bases and J by 5 bases, with 10 bases between them. CDR3 protein: CASSLSSRRNTIYF. Written as DNA, the CDR3 is TGTGCCAGCAGTTTATCAAGTAGAAGAAACACCATATATTTT.

V usage is TRBV5-4 and J usage is TRBJ1-1; TRBD1 matches at 11 bases. The V gene's germline CDR1 is SGHNT and CDR2 YYREEE (reference sequence). The CDR3 is 15 residues long. V lost 0 bases and J lost 4; bases outside the gene matches: 2. CDR3 residues: CASSLGTGGVTEAFF. CDR3 bases: TGTGCCAGCAGCTTGGGGACAGGGGGCGTCACTGAAGCTTTCTTT.

This clonotype was seen a handful of times. This sequence joins TRBV6-1 and TRBJ2-7, with D possibly TRBD1 on 6 matching bases. Germline V gene sequence: CDR1 MNHNS, CDR2 SASEGT. Between the trimmed V and J ends, which lost 5 bases and 5 bases, there was a span of 16 bases. This CDR3 comprises 14 residues. This CDR3 reads CASSRLGGKDEQYF. In nucleotides, the CDR3 is TGTGCCAGCAGTCGGCTAGGGGGAAAGGACGAGCAGTACTTC.

This clonotype occurred once. Written as DNA, the CDR3 is TGTGCCAGCAGTTACTCGAAGGCAGGGAACGAGCAGTACTTC. This translates into CASSYSKAGNEQYF. The chain carries TRBV6-5 and TRBJ2-7, with D possibly TRBD1 on 5 matching bases. Trimming removed 0 bases from V and 5 bases from J, with 11 bases in between. This CDR3 comprises 14 residues. CDR1 and CDR2 (germline): MNHEY, SVGAGI.

This clonotype has at least ten counts. The rearrangement joins TRBV6-1 to TRBJ1-1; no clear D. Trimming took 2 bases from V and 1 from J, leaving 8 bases between them. The CDR3 contains 14 residues. Germline CDR1 and CDR2: MNHNS and SASEGT. This chain's CDR3 is CASSERPGNTEAFF. For the CDR3, the DNA is TGTGCCAGCAGTGAAAGGCCGGGGAACACTGAAGCTTTCTTT.

The table lists this clonotype with a few counts. This chain uses TRBV18 with TRBJ2-5; D might be TRBD1 or TRBD2, each matching 5 bases. V was shortened by 3 bases and J by 5 bases, with 22 bases between the two germline ends. The CDR3 sequence is 17 residues long. Germline V lookup: CDR1 KGHSH, CDR2 LQKENI. This CDR3 reads CASSPVQSGTRTETQYF. The CDR3 DNA reads as TGTGCCAGCTCACCGGTCCAATCCGGGACGCGGACGGAGACCCAGTACTTC.

The chain combines TRBV12-3 or TRBV12-4 with TRBJ2-1, with D possibly being TRBD2 (6 bases). V was trimmed by 5 bases and J by 12 bases, leaving 11 bases between them. This CDR3 is 11 amino acids long. CDR3: CASSQRGGQFF. CDR3 coding DNA: TGTGCCAGCAGTCAGAGGGGAGGGCAGTTCTTC.

Comment on this clonotype: Compared with germline, one end of the junction differs, possibly owing to a read error. The gene calls are TRBV2 and TRBJ2-7; D is possibly TRBD2 (5 bases). CDR3 length: 12 residues. Germline values: CDR1 SNHLY, CDR2 FYNNEI. The CDR3 is CASGEGAYEQYF. DNA of the CDR3: TGTGCCAGCGGTGAGGGTGCCTACGAGCAGTACTTC.

This clonotype was observed a handful of times. The genes are TRBV29-1 and TRBJ2-2; D possibly corresponds to TRBD1 (5 bases). The V and J ends lost 7 bases and 2 bases respectively, with 14 bases between them. This CDR3 region has 14 residues. Germline assignment: CDR1 SQVTM and CDR2 ANQGSEA. CDR3 protein: CSAGRRGNTGELFF. CDR3 DNA: TGCAGCGCCGGACGAAGGGGTAACACCGGGGAGCTGTTTTTT.

The chain combines TRBV9 with TRBJ1-2; 8 bases align to TRBD1. This CDR3 has 14 amino acids. J gave up 7 bases and V 4 bases, and 9 bases lay outside the gene matches. CDR1 and CDR2 (germline): SGDLS, YYNGEE. CDR3 protein: CASSLQTGDAGYTF. CDR3 bases: TGTGCCAGCAGCCTCCAGACAGGGGATGCTGGCTACACCTTC.

This clonotype was counted a few times. The V call is TRBV5-1, the J call TRBJ2-3, with D unresolved. The CDR3 covers 14 residues. Germline CDR1 reads SGHRS; CDR2 reads YFSETQ. With 3 bases removed from V and 2 bases from J, the gap between germline ends came to 10 bases. The CDR3 protein is CASSWEGNTDTQYF. DNA for the CDR3: TGCGCCAGCAGCTGGGAAGGGAACACAGATACGCAGTATTTT.

This clonotype occurred many times. The V gene is TRBV12-3 or TRBV12-4, the J gene TRBJ1-4; D ambiguous. This CDR3 is built from 15 residues. Deletions cut 5 bases from V and 7 bases from J, with 17 bases between. The CDR3 spells CASSALVPAGEKLFF. CDR3 DNA sequence: TGTGCCAGCAGTGCCTTAGTCCCGGCCGGTGAAAAACTGTTTTTT.

This clonotype was seen a handful of times. This chain uses TRBV20-1 with TRBJ2-4, with 15 bases that match TRBD2. This CDR3 contains 13 residues. CDR1 and CDR2 from the germline V gene are DFQATT and SNEGSKA (reference sequence). V shed 5 bases and J 15 bases; nucleotides not matched to a gene: 8. For the CDR3, the DNA is TGCAGTGCTGGCCCCGGGACTAGCGGGAGGAGGTACTTC. Its translation: CSAGPGTSGRRYF.